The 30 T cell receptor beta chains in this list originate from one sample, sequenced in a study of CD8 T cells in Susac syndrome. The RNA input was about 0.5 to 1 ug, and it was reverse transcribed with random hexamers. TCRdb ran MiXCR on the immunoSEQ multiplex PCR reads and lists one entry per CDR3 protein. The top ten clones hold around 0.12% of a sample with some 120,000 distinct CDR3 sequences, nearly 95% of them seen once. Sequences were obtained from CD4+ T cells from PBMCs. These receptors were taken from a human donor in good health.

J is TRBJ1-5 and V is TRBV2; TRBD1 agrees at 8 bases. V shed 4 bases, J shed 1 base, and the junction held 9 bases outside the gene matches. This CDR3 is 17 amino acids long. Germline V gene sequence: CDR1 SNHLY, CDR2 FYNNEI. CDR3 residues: CASSAGTGPESNQPQHF. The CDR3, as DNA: TGTGCCAGCAGTGCCGGGACAGGTCCTGAAAGCAATCAGCCCCAGCATTTT.

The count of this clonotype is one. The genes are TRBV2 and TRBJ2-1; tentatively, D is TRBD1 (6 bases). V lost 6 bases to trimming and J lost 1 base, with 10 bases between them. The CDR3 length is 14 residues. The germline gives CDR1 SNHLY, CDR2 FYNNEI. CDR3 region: CASRAGTSYNEQFF. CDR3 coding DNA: TGTGCCAGCAGGGCCGGGACATCCTACAATGAGCAGTTCTTC.

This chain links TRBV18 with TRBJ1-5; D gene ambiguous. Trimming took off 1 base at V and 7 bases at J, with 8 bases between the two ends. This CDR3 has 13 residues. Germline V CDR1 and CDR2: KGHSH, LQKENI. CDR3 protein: CASSPQGEQPQHF. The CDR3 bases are TGTGCCAGCTCACCACAGGGTGAACAGCCCCAGCATTTT.

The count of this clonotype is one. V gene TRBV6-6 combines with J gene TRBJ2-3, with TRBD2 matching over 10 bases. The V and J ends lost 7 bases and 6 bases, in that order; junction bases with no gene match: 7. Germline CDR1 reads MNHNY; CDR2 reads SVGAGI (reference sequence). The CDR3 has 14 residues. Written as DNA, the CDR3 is TGTGCCAGCACCTTAGCGGGAGGAGGCGATACGCAGTATTTT. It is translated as CASTLAGGGDTQYF.

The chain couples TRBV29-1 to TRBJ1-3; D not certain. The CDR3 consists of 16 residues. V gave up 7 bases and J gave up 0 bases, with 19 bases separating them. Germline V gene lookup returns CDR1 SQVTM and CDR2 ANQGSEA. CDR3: CSGRLGLGPSGNTIYF. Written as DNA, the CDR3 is TGCAGCGGCCGACTAGGGCTTGGTCCCTCTGGAAACACCATATATTTT.

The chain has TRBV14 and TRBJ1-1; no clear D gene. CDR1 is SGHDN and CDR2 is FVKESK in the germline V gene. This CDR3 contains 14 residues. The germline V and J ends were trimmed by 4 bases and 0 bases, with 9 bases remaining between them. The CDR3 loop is CASSRPGMNTEAFF. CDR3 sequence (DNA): TGTGCCAGCAGCCGTCCTGGTATGAACACTGAAGCTTTCTTT. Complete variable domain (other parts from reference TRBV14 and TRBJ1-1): EAGVTQFPSHSVIEKGQTVTLRCDPISGHDNLYWYRRVMGKEIKFLLHFVKESKQDESGMPNNRFLAERTGGTYSTLKVQPAELEDSGVYFCASSRPGMNTEAFFGQGTRLTVV.

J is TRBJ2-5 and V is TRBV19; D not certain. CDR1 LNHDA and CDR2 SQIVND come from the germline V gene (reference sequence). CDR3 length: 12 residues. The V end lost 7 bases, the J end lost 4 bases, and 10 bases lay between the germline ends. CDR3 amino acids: CASKSTGETQYF. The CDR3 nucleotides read TGTGCCAGTAAAAGTACCGGAGAGACCCAGTACTTC.

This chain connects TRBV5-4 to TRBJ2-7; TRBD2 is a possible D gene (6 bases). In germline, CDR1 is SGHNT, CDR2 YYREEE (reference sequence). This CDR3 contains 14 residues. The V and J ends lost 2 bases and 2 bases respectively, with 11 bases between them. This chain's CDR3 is CASSFGGAAYEQYF. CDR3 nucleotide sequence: TGTGCCAGCAGCTTCGGGGGAGCAGCCTACGAGCAGTACTTC.

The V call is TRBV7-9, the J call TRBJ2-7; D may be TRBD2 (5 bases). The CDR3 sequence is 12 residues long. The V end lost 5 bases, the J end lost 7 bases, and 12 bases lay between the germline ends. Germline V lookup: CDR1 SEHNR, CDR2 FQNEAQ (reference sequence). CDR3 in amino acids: CASSAGWPEQYF. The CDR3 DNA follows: TGTGCCAGCAGCGCGGGCTGGCCTGAGCAGTACTTC. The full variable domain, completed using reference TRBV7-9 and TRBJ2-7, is DTGVSQNPRHKITKRGQNVTFRCDPISEHNRLYWYRQTLGQGPEFLTYFQNEAQLEKSRLLSDRFSAERPKGSFSTLEIQRTEQGDSAMYLCASSAGWPEQYFGPGTRLTVT.

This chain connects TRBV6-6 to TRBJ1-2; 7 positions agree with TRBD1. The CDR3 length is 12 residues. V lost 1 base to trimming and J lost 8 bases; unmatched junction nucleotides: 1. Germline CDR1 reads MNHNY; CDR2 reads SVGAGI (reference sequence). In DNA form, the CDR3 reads TGTGCCAGCAGTTACTACAGGGGCGGCTACACCTTC. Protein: CASSYYRGGYTF.

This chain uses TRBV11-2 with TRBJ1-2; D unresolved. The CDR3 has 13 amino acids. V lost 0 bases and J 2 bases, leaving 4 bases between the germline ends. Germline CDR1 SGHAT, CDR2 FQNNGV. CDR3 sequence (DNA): TGTGCCAGCAGCTTAGATGAAAACTATGGCTACACCTTC. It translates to CASSLDENYGYTF.

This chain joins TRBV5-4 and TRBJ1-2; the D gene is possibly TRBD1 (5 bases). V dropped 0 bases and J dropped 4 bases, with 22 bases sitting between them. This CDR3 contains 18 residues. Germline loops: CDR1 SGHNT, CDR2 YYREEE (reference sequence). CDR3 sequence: CASSLDPIRDRGGYGYTF. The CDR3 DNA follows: TGTGCCAGCAGCTTGGACCCAATTAGGGACCGCGGGGGCTATGGCTACACCTTC.

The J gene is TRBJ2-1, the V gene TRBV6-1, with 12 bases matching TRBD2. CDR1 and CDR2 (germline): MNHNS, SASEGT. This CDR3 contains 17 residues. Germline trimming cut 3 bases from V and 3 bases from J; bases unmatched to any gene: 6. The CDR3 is CASSDRGLAGLYNEQFF. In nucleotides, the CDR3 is TGTGCCAGCAGTGACCGAGGACTAGCGGGACTCTACAATGAGCAGTTCTTC.

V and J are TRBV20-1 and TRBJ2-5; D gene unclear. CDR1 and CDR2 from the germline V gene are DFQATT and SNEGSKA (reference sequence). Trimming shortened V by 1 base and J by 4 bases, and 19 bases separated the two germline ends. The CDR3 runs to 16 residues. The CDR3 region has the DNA TGCAGTGCTAGAGGGCGGAAGGCAAGTAACGGAGAGACCCAGTACTTC. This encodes CSARGRKASNGETQYF.

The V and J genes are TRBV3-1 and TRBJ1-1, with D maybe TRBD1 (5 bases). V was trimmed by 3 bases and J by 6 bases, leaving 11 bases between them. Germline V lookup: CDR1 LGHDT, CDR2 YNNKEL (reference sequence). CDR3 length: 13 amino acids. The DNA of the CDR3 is TGTGCCAGCAGCCAGGGGGGGTGGGCTGAAGCTTTCTTT. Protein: CASSQGGWAEAFF.

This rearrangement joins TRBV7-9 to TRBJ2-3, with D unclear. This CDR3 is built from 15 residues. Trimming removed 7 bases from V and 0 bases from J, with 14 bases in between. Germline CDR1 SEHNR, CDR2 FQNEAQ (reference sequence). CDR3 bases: TGTGCCAGCAACTCGGGCCGGTCTAGCACAGATACGCAGTATTTT. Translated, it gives CASNSGRSSTDTQYF.

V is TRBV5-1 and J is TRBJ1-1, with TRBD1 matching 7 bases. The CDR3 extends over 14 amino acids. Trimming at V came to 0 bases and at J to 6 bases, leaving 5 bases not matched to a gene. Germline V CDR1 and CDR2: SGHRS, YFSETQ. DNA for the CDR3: TGCGCCAGCAGCTTGGCTCTAGGGGGCCCTGAAGCTTTCTTT. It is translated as CASSLALGGPEAFF.

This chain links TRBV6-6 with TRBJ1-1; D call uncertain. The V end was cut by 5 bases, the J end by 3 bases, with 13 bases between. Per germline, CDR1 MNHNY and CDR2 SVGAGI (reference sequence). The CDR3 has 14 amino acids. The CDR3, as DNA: TGTGCCAGCAGTCGCAACATGTGGGACACTGAAGCTTTCTTT. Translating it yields CASSRNMWDTEAFF.

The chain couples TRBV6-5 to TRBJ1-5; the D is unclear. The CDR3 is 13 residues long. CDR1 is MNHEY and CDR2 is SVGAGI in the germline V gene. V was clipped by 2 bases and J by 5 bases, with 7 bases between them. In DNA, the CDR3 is TGTGCCAGCAGTTACGATAGGGATCAGCCCCAGCATTTT. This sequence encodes CASSYDRDQPQHF.

This chain's CDR3 is CASFPGPGGYIQYF. The CDR3, as DNA: TGCGCCTCATTTCCAGGGCCAGGCGGGTACATTCAGTACTTC. The J gene is TRBJ2-4, the V gene TRBV5-1; D may match TRBD1 or TRBD2 (5 bases each). Between the trimmed V and J ends, which lost 10 bases and 8 bases, there was a span of 22 bases. Looked up from germline, CDR1 is SGHRS and CDR2 is YFSETQ. The length of the CDR3 is 14 residues.

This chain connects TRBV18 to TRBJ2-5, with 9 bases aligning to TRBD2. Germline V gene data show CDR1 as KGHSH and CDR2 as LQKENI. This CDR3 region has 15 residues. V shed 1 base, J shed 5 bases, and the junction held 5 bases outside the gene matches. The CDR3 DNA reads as TGTGCCAGCTCACCACTAGCGGGAGAAGGGGAGACCCAGTACTTC. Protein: CASSPLAGEGETQYF.

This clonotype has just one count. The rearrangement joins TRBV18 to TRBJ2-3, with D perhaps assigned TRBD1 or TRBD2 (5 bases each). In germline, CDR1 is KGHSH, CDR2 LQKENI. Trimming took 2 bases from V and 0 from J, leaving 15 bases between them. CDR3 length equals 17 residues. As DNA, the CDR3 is TGTGCCAGCTCACCAACGTGGGACCAGGCTAGCACAGATACGCAGTATTTT. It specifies CASSPTWDQASTDTQYF.

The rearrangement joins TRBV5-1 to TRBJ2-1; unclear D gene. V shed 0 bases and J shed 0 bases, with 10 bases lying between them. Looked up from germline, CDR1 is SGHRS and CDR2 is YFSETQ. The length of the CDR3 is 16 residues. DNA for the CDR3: TGCGCCAGCAGCTTGGCCAGCGACTTCTCCTACAATGAGCAGTTCTTC. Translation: CASSLASDFSYNEQFF.

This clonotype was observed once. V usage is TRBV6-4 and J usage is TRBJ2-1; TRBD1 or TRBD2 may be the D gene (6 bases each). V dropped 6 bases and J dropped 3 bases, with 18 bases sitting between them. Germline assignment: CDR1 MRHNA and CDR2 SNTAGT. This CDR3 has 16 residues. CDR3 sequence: CASSASSGGGYNEQFF. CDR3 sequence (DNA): TGTGCCAGCAGCGCCAGTAGCGGAGGGGGCTACAATGAGCAGTTCTTC.

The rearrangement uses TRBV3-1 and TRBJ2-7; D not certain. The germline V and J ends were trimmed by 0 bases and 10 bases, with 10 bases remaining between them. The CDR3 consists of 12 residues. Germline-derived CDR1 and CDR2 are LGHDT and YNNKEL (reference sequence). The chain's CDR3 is CASSQEQRRQYF. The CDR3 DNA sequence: TGTGCCAGCAGCCAAGAGCAGCGCAGACAGTACTTC.

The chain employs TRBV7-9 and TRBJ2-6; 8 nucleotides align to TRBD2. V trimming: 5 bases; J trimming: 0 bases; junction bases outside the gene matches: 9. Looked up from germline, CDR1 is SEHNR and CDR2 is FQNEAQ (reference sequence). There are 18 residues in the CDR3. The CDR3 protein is CASSPSGGDHSGANVLTF. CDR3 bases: TGTGCCAGCAGCCCCTCGGGGGGGGACCACTCTGGGGCCAACGTCCTGACTTTC.

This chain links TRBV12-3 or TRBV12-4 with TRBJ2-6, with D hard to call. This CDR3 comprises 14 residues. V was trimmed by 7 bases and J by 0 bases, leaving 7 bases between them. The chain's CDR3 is CASTPSSGANVLTF. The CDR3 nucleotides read TGTGCCAGCACCCCTAGCTCTGGGGCCAACGTCCTGACTTTC.

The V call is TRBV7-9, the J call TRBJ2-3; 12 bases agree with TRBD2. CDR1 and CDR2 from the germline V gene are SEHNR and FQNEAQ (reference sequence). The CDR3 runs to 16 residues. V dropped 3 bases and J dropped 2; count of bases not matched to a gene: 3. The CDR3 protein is CASSFLAGGNTDTQYF. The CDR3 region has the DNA TGTGCCAGCAGCTTCCTAGCGGGAGGGAACACAGATACGCAGTATTTT.

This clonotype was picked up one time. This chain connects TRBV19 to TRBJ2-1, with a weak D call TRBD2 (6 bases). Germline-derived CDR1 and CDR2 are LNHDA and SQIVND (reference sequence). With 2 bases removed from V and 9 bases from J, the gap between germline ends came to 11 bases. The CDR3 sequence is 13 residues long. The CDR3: CASSIPAGGEQFF. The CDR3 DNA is TGTGCCAGTAGTATACCCGCCGGGGGTGAGCAGTTCTTC.

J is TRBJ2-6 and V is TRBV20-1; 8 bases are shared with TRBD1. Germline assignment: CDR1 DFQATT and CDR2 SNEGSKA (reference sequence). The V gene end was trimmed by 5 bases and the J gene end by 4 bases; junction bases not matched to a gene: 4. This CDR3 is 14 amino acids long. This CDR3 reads CSAPGGEGANVLTF. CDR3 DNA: TGCAGTGCTCCAGGGGGCGAAGGGGCCAACGTCCTGACTTTC.